This T cell receptor (beta chain) stems from a study of cytomegalovirus exposure and HLA in healthy donors. Germline V gene data show CDR1 as LNHDA and CDR2 as SQIVND (reference sequence). V was clipped by 8 bases and J by 0 bases, with 8 bases between them. The CDR3 has 14 residues. PCR primers comprised 60 Vbeta and 13 Jbeta primers. TCRdb's table, derived via immunoSEQ multiplex PCR, lists solely in-frame clones and lacks some. In the table there are 150,000 to 200,000 clones, more than 75% of which are singletons. The sequence was obtained from a young woman in good health and CMV-seropositive. The chain joins TRBV19 to TRBJ2-6; D may be TRBD2 (6 bases). Sample: PBMCs. The CDR3 bases are TGTGCCAGTGCCGGGGGCTCTGGGGCCAACGTCCTGACTTTC. This encodes CASAGGSGANVLTF.